This TCR beta chain originates from a study of T cells in Graves' hyperthyroidism and ophthalmopathy. Patients were excluded because of uncontrolled infection, other autoimmune disease, pregnancy or lactation. Diagnosis relied on clinical symptoms, serum thyroxine and TRAb, thyroid ultrasound and orbital computed tomography. To note about this clonotype: Its antigen remains unknown. This sequence may be a read error, since a much larger clone differs from it by one base.

RNA transcripts gave rise to amplified TCR beta CDR3 regions. Primed by the HTBI set, a first-round RT-PCR was run on the TCR CDR3. TCRdb passed the multiplex PCR reads through MiXCR, listing each CDR3 protein once. The sample lists about 560,000 distinct CDR3 sequences, roughly 46% occurring once. The CDR3 covers 13 residues. Germline V gives CDR1 SNHLY, CDR2 FYNNEI. Overall study findings and caveats: Prediction of ophthalmopathy progression came a median roughly 6.4 months pre-onset. Most thyroid-expanded clonotypes above 0.001 were also found in blood.

This TCR was recovered from a woman younger than 35 with Graves' hyperthyroidism. This chain uses TRBV2 with TRBJ1-2; D not certain. Material for sequencing was peripheral blood or thyroid tissue (not recorded which). This chain's CDR3 is CANSDGWNWGYTF. CDR3 in DNA: TGTGCCAACAGTGATGGCTGGAATTGGGGCTACACCTTC.